This record looks at one TCR beta chain sequence and its context. At a deep level, the assay was run. In the source study's methods: ImmunoSEQ yielded junction-only sequences lacking quality scores, so filtering differed. Assay used: immunoSEQ multiplex PCR; TCRdb lists only in-frame clones, some missing. The V and J calls and clone size come from that table; D and trimming were worked out from the DNA. The top ten hold more than 10% of the sample, which has 450,000 to 500,000 clones, 79% seen once. CDR1 MNHNS and CDR2 SASEGT come from the germline V gene. The V end was cut by 0 bases, the J end by 0 bases, with 11 bases between. The CDR3 is 16 residues long. This specimen comes from a study of shared clonotypes between healthy human individuals.

Sequencing used PBMCs. The chain recombines TRBV6-1 with TRBJ1-2, with D uncertain. This TCR was recovered from a woman in her forties in good health. Some clones in this sample may be carry-over from other donors' samples. This chain's CDR3 is CASSEASVLANYGYTF. The CDR3 nucleotides read TGTGCCAGCAGTGAAGCATCCGTCCTCGCTAACTATGGCTACACCTTC.